A single sample gave rise to the 14 T cell receptor beta chains below, sequenced in a study of CD4+ T cells in melanoma. Sequenced by immunoSEQ multiplex PCR; TCRdb stores in-frame clones only, minus some. Counted here are about 55,000 clones, almost 70% occurring once; the ten biggest clones make up approximately 5%. The sample taken for sequencing was tumor tissue. The receptors were gathered from a human donor with melanoma.

The V and J genes are TRBV28 and TRBJ1-2; D call uncertain. This CDR3 region has 12 residues. The V end was cut by 8 bases, the J end by 2 bases, with 9 bases between. Per the germline V gene, CDR1 is MDHEN and CDR2 is SYDVKM. The DNA for the CDR3 is TGTGCCAGCGGAACGGGGAACTATGGCTACACCTTC. It translates to CASGTGNYGYTF.

This chain connects TRBV10-3 to TRBJ2-3, with TRBD2 identical over 9 bases. Germline CDR1 is ENHRY and CDR2 is SYGVKD. The V segment lost 6 bases and the J segment 0 bases; nucleotides outside the gene matches: 10. This CDR3 spans 17 amino acids. CDR3 loop: CAISPQRGASSTDTQYF. The CDR3 nucleotides are TGTGCCATCAGCCCCCAGCGGGGGGCCTCTAGCACAGATACGCAGTATTTT.

This clone was detected once. The chain carries TRBV13 and TRBJ2-1; D possibly uses TRBD1 or TRBD2 (6 bases each). Per germline, CDR1 PRHDT and CDR2 FYEKMQ (reference sequence). The CDR3 covers 16 residues. Trimming stripped 5 bases from V and 0 bases from J, with 14 bases between. The CDR3 here is CASSPRGLSSYNEQFF. The CDR3 nucleotides are TGTGCCAGCAGCCCCCGGGGGCTCAGCTCCTACAATGAGCAGTTCTTC.

The V gene is TRBV7-3, the J gene TRBJ1-1; D gene unclear. This CDR3 has 13 residues. Per germline, CDR1 SGHTA and CDR2 FQGTGA. Trimming pared 5 bases from V and 2 bases from J, leaving 9 bases between. The CDR3 sequence is CASSATLNTEAFF. DNA of the CDR3: TGTGCCAGCAGCGCGACACTCAACACTGAAGCTTTCTTT.

The chain recombines TRBV6-1 with TRBJ1-2; D is perhaps TRBD1 (5 bases). V lost 4 bases and J 4 bases, leaving 16 bases between the germline ends. The germline CDR1 and CDR2 sequences are MNHNS and SASEGT. The CDR3 runs 15 residues. For the CDR3, the DNA is TGTGCCAGCAGTGCCCTTACACGACAGATCTATGGCTACACCTTC. Its protein product is CASSALTRQIYGYTF.

CDR3 sequence (DNA): TGTGCCAGCAGCTTTGGACAGGATAGATACAATGAGCAGTTCTTC. Its translation: CASSFGQDRYNEQFF. The chain combines TRBV7-2 with TRBJ2-1, with TRBD1 matching 7 bases. The V segment lost 3 bases and the J segment 4 bases; nucleotides outside the gene matches: 6. The CDR3 has 15 residues. Germline loops: CDR1 SGHTA, CDR2 FQGNSA.

In DNA, the CDR3 is TGTGCCACCAGCAGGGGACAGGGAACGGAGGAGCAGTACTTC. Encoded protein: CATSRGQGTEEQYF. The chain employs TRBV15 and TRBJ2-7; 9 bases map to TRBD1. The junction had 7 bases not matched to a gene; V was cut back by 3 bases and J by 7 bases. The CDR3 totals 14 residues. Germline V gene lookup returns CDR1 LNHNV and CDR2 YYDKDF (reference sequence).

The chain couples TRBV5-1 to TRBJ1-1; D might be TRBD1 (6 bases). V lost 4 bases to trimming and J lost 6 bases, with 10 bases between them. From germline, CDR1 is SGHRS and CDR2 YFSETQ. The CDR3 spans 12 residues. The DNA for the CDR3 is TGCGCCAGCAGCCTCGACAGGTCTGAAGCTTTCTTT. This translates into CASSLDRSEAFF.

This clone showed up just a few times. The chain is built from TRBV7-3 and TRBJ2-3; the match to TRBD2 covers 7 bases. The junction had 10 bases not matched to a gene; V was cut back by 1 base and J by 0 bases. The CDR3 consists of 18 residues. Per germline, CDR1 SGHTA and CDR2 FQGTGA. The CDR3 nucleotides read TGTGCCAGCAGCTTAAGGAGGGAGCGGGGCTATAGCACAGATACGCAGTATTTT. Translation: CASSLRRERGYSTDTQYF.

The chain is built from TRBV5-1 and TRBJ2-7; TRBD1 aligns across 8 bases. J lost 4 bases, V lost 4 bases, and 10 bases had no gene match. In germline, CDR1 is SGHRS, CDR2 YFSETQ. This CDR3 spans 15 amino acids. CDR3 in DNA: TGCGCCAGCAGCCGGACAGGGATGTTTGGGTACGAGCAGTACTTC. It specifies CASSRTGMFGYEQYF.

J is TRBJ1-1 and V is TRBV7-8, with a tentative D call TRBD1 (5 bases). The CDR3 consists of 14 residues. Germline CDR1 reads SGHVS; CDR2 reads FQNEAQ. Deletions cut 5 bases from V and 3 bases from J, with 13 bases between. The CDR3 nucleotides are TGTGCCAGCAGCACCCAGGGCACGTACACTGAAGCTTTCTTT. Its translation is CASSTQGTYTEAFF.

Ten or more counts support this clone. The chain carries TRBV12-5 and TRBJ2-7; the match to TRBD1 covers 8 bases. Germline assignment: CDR1 LGHNT and CDR2 FRNRAP. This CDR3 has 17 amino acids. The V gene end was trimmed by 7 bases and the J gene end by 3 bases; junction bases not matched to a gene: 17. The CDR3 sequence is CASASGLTGTGHYEQYF. The DNA for the CDR3 is TGTGCTAGTGCCTCAGGGCTTACCGGGACAGGACACTACGAGCAGTACTTC.

This clone occurred a few times. This chain links TRBV19 with TRBJ1-1; D call uncertain. The V gene's germline CDR1 is LNHDA and CDR2 SQIVND (reference sequence). This CDR3 has 14 amino acids. Trimming removed 4 bases at V and 10 bases at J, with 19 bases between. The CDR3 here is CASSTNRAADGAFF. In nucleotides, the CDR3 is TGTGCCAGTAGTACCAACCGGGCCGCCGATGGAGCTTTCTTT.

This clone appeared a few times. V gene TRBV28 combines with J gene TRBJ1-3; D remains unclear. The CDR3 totals 13 residues. Deletions cut 3 bases from V and 6 bases from J, with 9 bases between. The germline V gene has CDR1 MDHEN and CDR2 SYDVKM. The CDR3 protein is CASSFGVTNTIYF. The CDR3 DNA is TGTGCCAGCAGTTTTGGGGTGACAAACACCATATATTTT.